This is a list of T cell receptor beta chains from one sample in a study of blood T cell repertoires in COVID-19. The repertoire was sequenced with immunoSEQ multiplex PCR; TCRdb's copy has only in-frame clones and lacks some. This sample has roughly 140,000 clones, with roughly 86% found just once. Sequencing used peripheral blood. These receptors came from a man in his fifties or sixties with active or convalescent COVID-19. CDR3s leave out the opening cysteine and the closing phenylalanine or tryptophan. D genes are given only for firm matches. Only part of the rows carry a size: once, few, many, or a class if the clone is expanded.

NA	14	TRBV21-1	NA	TRBJ2-3	ASSKTSGSRLSTQY
NA	13	TRBV7-2	NA	TRBJ2-3	ASSSSKTSTDTQY
NA	11	TRBV28	NA	TRBJ1-5	AFTEEGNQPQH
TRBD1	12	TRBV5-1	NA	TRBJ2-5	ASSPGQAQETQY
TRBD2	13	TRBV2	NA	TRBJ2-7	ASSETSGATGEQY
TRBD2	12	TRBV5-1	NA	TRBJ2-3	ASSPGLAQDTQY
TRBD1	13	TRBV10-3	NA	TRBJ1-2	AISGGQEIRTGYT
NA	14	TRBV7-9	NA	TRBJ1-3	ASSLLRGGSGNTIY
NA	10	TRBV3-1/TRBV3-2	NA	TRBJ2-7	ASSQVRGKQY
TRBD2	11	TRBV29-1	NA	TRBJ2-5	SVGTRGQETQY
NA	11	TRBV27	once	TRBJ1-1	ASSLRYNTEAF
NA	13	TRBV28	NA	TRBJ1-5	ASSGRGRGNQPQH
NA	11	TRBV19	NA	TRBJ2-5	ASRVAGGKTQY
NA	8	TRBV24-1	NA	TRBJ2-1	ATEDGEQF
TRBD2	13	TRBV29-1	NA	TRBJ2-7	SAQGLAGKAYEQY
TRBD2	13	TRBV4-3	NA	TRBJ2-1	ASSQETSGRGEQF
NA	10	TRBV28	NA	TRBJ1-1	ASKIRNTEAF
NA	15	TRBV19	once	TRBJ2-3	ASSSRPLASSTDTQY
TRBD2	11	TRBV5-1	NA	TRBJ2-1	ASSEDPSGSKF
TRBD1	13	TRBV9	NA	TRBJ2-7	ASSPDGTGGTEQY
NA	14	TRBV18	NA	TRBJ2-3	ASSPPGLAATDTQY
NA	13	TRBV27	NA	TRBJ1-1	ASSLSIGGETEAF
NA	14	TRBV7-9	NA	TRBJ2-1	ASSLAWRESYNEQF